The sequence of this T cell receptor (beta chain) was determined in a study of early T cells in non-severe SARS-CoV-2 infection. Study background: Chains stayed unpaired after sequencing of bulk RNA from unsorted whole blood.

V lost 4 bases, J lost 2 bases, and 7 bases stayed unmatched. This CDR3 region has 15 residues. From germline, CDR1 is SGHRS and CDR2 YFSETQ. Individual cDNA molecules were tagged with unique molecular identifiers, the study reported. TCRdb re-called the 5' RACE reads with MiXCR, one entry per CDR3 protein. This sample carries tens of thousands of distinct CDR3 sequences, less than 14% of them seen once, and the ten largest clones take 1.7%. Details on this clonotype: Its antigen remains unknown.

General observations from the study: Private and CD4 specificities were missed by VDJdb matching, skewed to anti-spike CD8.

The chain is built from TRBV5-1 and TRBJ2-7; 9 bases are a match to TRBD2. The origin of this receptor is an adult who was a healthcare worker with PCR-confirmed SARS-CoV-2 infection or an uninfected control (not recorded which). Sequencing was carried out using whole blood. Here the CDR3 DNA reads TGCGCCAGCAGCCCACCGGGACTAGCAGCCTACGAGCAGTACTTC. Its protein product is CASSPPGLAAYEQYF.